Sequencing of this TCR beta chain was carried out in a study of PD-L1 blockade in urothelial cancer. CDR1 is SGHRS, CDR2 YFSETQ, per germline. The V segment lost 3 bases and the J segment 5 bases; nucleotides outside the gene matches: 5. The CDR3 spans 14 residues. The time point is: peripheral blood 6 weeks after treatment start. Sequencing was performed with immunoSEQ multiplex PCR; in TCRdb, only in-frame clones are kept and a portion is missing. The data contain 83,000 or so clones, approximately 87% of them singletons. The sequences come from PBMCs, collected around atezolizumab (anti-PD-L1) treatment. The rearrangement uses TRBV5-1 and TRBJ1-1; the match to TRBD1 covers 9 bases. The sequence was obtained from a man in his 70s with urothelial cancer. CDR3 nucleotide sequence: TGCGCCAGCAGCTCCCAGACAGGGGGGACTGAAGCTTTCTTT. Translated: CASSSQTGGTEAFF.